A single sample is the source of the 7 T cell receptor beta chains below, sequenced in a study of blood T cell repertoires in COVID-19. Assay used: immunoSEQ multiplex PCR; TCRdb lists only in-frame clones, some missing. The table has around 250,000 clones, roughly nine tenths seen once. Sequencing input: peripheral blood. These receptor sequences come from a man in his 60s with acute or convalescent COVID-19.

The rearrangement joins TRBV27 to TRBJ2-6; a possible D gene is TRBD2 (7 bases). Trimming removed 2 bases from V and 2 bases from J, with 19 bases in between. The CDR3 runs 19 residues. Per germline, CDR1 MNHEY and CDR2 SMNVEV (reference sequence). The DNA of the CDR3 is TGTGCCAGCAGTTTAGCCCCAACGGGGGGCGGGGCTGGGGCCAACGTCCTGACTTTC. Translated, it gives CASSLAPTGGGAGANVLTF.

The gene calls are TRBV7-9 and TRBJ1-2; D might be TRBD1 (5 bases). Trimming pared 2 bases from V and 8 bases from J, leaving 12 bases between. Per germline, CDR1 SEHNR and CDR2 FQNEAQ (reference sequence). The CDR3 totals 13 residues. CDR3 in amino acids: CASSLQGVGGYTF. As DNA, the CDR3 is TGTGCCAGCAGCTTACAGGGTGTAGGCGGCTACACCTTC.

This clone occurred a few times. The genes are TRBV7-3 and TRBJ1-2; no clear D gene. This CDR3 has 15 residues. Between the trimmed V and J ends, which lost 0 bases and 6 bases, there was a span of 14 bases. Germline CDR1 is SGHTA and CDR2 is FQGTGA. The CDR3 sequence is CASSLTAGRTDGYTF. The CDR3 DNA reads TGTGCCAGCAGCTTAACAGCGGGGAGAACGGATGGCTACACCTTC.

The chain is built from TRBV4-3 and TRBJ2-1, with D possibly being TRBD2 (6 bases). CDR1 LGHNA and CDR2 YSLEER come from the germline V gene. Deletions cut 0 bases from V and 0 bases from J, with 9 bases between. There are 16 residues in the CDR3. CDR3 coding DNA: TGCGCCAGCAGCCAAGACCTCGGGAGCTCCTACAATGAGCAGTTCTTC. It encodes CASSQDLGSSYNEQFF.

The CDR3 is CASSVGGDGNYYEQYF. The CDR3 DNA is TGTGCCAGCAGCGTAGGAGGTGACGGGAACTACTACGAGCAGTACTTC. The chain is built from TRBV9 and TRBJ2-7; D is possibly TRBD2 (5 bases). The germline CDR1 and CDR2 sequences are SGDLS and YYNGEE. The CDR3 runs 16 residues. Trimming cost V 0 bases and J 3 bases, with 16 bases left between them.

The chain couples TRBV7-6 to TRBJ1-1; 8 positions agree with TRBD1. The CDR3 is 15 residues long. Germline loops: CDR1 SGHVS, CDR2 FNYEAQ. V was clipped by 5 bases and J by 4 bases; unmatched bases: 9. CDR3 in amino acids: CASSASQGVGTEAFF. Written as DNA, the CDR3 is TGTGCCAGCAGCGCCTCACAGGGGGTTGGCACTGAAGCTTTCTTT.

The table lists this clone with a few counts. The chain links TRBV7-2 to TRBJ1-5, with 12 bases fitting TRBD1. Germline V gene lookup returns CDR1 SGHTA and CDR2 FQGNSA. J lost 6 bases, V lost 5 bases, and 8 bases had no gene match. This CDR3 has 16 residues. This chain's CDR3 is CASSIGTGGAGQPQHF. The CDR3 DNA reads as TGTGCCAGCAGCATCGGGACAGGGGGCGCGGGTCAGCCCCAGCATTTT.